This is a list of T cell receptor beta chains from one sample in a study of blood T cells in healthy people across ages. TCRdb fed the 5' RACE reads into MiXCR, producing one record per CDR3 protein. This sample has about 800,000 distinct CDR3 sequences, with approximately 25% found just once. These data were likewise used in another study, on T cells of mothers and their children.

Specimen: blood. The receptors were sampled from a boy between 5 and 17 years old in good health. CDR3s leave out the opening cysteine and the closing phenylalanine or tryptophan. Only some rows state a clone size, as once, few, many or a class for expanded clones.

>TRBJ2-3|TRBV29-1|.
SGQDGGADTQY
>TRBJ2-5|TRBV20-1|.
SARDRGEGLAETQY
>TRBJ2-1|TRBV9|few
ASSAEFWNEQF
>.|TRBV24-1|.
ATSEGDSYEQY
>TRBJ2-5|TRBV20-1|.
SAEGQGGKSQETQY
>TRBJ2-5|TRBV6-5|few
ASNSQGKETQY
>TRBJ1-4|TRBV6-5|.
ASSYRDNPKLF
>TRBJ1-2|TRBV7-2|few
ASSLLMARQSYGYT
>TRBJ2-7|TRBV10-3|.
AIQTVGLDEQY
>TRBJ2-5|TRBV7-8|few
TSSFYQETQY
>TRBJ2-7|TRBV29-1|few
SVTNGGSYEQY
>TRBJ2-5|TRBV12-3/TRBV12-4|.
ASSWVQETQY
>TRBJ2-2|TRBV2|.
ASRRGTTGELF
>TRBJ2-5|TRBV7-9|.
ASSSHGEVPLQETQY
>TRBJ2-4|TRBV6-5|.
ASSYMSGRENIQY
>TRBJ1-2|TRBV7-3|.
ASSLSDRGSYT
>TRBJ1-2|TRBV7-9|.
ASSLWQGVLYGYT
>TRBJ1-1|TRBV9|many
ASSPGGMNTEAF
>TRBJ2-3|TRBV28|once
AGGGSPSTDTQY
>TRBJ1-2|TRBV7-9|.
ASSMTGGERYGYT
>TRBJ2-3|TRBV5-5|.
ASSHGTGGTDTQY
>TRBJ2-7|TRBV28|.
ASKPGTGSSYEQY
>TRBJ2-3|TRBV5-1|.
ASSSAMIGADTQY
>TRBJ2-5|TRBV29-1|few
SVDFGDFKNQETQY
>TRBJ1-5|TRBV20-1|few
SAHRVGSNQPQH
>TRBJ2-1|TRBV7-9|.
ASSPRQGREREQF
>TRBJ2-1|TRBV6-1|.
ASSLGLAGGPDEQF
>TRBJ1-5|TRBV12-3/TRBV12-4|.
ASSFSHDRANQPQH
>TRBJ2-2|TRBV4-3|.
ASSQDHGRSEELF
>TRBJ2-1|TRBV4-1|.
ASSQDPGQGLRNEQF
>TRBJ2-7|TRBV2|few
ASSEEVSFYEQY
>TRBJ1-1|TRBV27|.
ASRSTTRESEAF
>TRBJ2-4|TRBV6-2/TRBV6-3|.
ASSYGPEENIQY
>TRBJ2-7|TRBV4-1|.
ASSPRRGSSYEQY
>TRBJ2-1|TRBV6-1|many
ASRGPYNEQF
>TRBJ2-3|TRBV3-1|few
ASRQGSLY
>TRBJ2-7|TRBV7-3|.
ASSSGEGAYEQY
>TRBJ1-3|TRBV20-1|.
SARGTDSGNTVY
>TRBJ2-1|TRBV29-1|.
SVEMDNEQF
>TRBJ1-1|TRBV20-1|.
SARQQGVYFTEAF
>TRBJ2-4|TRBV20-1|.
SAPPGTLAKNIQY
>TRBJ2-7|TRBV5-1|.
ASSLNRELLYYEQY
>TRBJ2-5|TRBV6-2/TRBV6-3|.
ASSNNRETQY
>TRBJ2-5|TRBV28|.
ASSFVGSQETQY
>TRBJ2-7|TRBV9|.
ASSVVGGASHEQY
>.|TRBV6-1|.
ASSERQGAWNEQF
>.|TRBV4-1|few
ASSQDGGSISYEQY
>TRBJ2-5|TRBV7-8|few
ASSRRGLGETQY
>.|TRBV6-5|.
ASSKAGAYEQY
>TRBJ2-7|TRBV7-6|few
ASSPGSEQY
>TRBJ1-1|TRBV4-3|.
ASSQNERTEAF
>TRBJ1-4|TRBV29-1|.
SASPTVEDGEKLF
>TRBJ1-6|TRBV3-1|few
ASSHEPGTGRNSPLH
>TRBJ2-1|TRBV15|few
ATSREPGQVYNEQF
>TRBJ2-7|TRBV9|few
ASSAGLAGAPPYEQY